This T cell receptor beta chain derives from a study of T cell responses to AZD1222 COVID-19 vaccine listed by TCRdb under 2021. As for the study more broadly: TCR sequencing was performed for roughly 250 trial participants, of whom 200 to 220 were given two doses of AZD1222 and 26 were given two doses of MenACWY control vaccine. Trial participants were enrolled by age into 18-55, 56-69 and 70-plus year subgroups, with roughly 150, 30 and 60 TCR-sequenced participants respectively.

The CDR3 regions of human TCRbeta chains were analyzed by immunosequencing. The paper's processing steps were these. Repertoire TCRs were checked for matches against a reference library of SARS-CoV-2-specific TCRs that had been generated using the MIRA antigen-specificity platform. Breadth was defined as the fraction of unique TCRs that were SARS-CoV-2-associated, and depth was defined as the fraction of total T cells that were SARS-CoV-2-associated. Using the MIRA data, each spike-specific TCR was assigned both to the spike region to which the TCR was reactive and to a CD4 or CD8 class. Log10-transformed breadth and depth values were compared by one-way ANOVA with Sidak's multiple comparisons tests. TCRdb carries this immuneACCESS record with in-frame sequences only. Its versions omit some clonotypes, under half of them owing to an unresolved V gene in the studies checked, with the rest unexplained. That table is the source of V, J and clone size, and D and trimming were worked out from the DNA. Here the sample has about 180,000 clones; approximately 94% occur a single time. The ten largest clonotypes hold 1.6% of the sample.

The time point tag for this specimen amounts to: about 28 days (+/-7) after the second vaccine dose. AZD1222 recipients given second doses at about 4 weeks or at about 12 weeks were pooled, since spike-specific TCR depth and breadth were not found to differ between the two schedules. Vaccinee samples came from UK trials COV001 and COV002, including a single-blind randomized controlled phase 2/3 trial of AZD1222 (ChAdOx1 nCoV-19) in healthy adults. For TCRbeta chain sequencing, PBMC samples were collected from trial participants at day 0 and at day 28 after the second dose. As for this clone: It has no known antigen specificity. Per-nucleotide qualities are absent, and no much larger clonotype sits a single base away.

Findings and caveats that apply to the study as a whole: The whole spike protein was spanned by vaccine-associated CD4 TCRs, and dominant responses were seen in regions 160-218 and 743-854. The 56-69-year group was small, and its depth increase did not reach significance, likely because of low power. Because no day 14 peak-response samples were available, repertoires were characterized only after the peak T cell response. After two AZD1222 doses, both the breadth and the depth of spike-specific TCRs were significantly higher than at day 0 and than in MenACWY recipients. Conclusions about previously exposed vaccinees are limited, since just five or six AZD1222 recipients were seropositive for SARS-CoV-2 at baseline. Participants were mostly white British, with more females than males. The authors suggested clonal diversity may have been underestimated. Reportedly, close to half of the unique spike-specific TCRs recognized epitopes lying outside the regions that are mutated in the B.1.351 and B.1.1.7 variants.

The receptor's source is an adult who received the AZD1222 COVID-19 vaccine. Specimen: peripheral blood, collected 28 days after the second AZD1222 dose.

The CDR3: CASSGATEAFF. At the DNA level, the sequence is TGCGCCAGCAGCGGGGCCACTGAAGCTTTCTTT. Here the chain combines TRBV4-1 and TRBJ1-1; the D segment could be TRBD1, given 5 matching bases. The CDR3 sequence holds 11 residues, the cysteine and phenylalanine included. Only the CDR3 part of the read is kept: 33 bases, read in frame from the first base. The trim is 5 bases for V and 4 bases for J, with a gap of 5 bases between the germline ends. CDR1 and CDR2, looked up from the germline V gene, are MGHRA and YSYEKL.